The rows below give T cell receptor beta chains drawn from one sample of a study of blood T cell repertoires in COVID-19. Clones were read by immunoSEQ multiplex PCR, and TCRdb kept only the in-frame ones, dropping some. Among roughly 70,000 clones listed, about nine tenths were seen once. Sequencing was performed on peripheral blood. These receptors were collected from a man aged 45-60 years with COVID-19, enrolled during active disease. Both conserved end residues are part of each CDR3. The order of the fields is D gene, J gene, V gene, clone size, CDR3 protein, CDR3 DNA. D genes are given only for firm matches. Expanded clones are given a class, and other clones once, few, many or no size at all.

TRBD2,TRBJ2-7,TRBV6-6,NA,CASSYRGRRSGDEQYF,TGTGCCAGCAGTTACCGCGGGAGGAGGTCTGGCGACGAGCAGTACTTC
TRBD1,TRBJ1-2,TRBV28,NA,CASSHLRTGDYGYTF,TGTGCCAGCAGCCACCTCCGGACAGGGGACTATGGCTACACCTTC
NA,TRBJ1-6,TRBV3-1/TRBV3-2,NA,CASSQDTGSNSPLHF,TGTGCCAGCAGCCAAGATACAGGGAGTAATTCACCCCTCCACTTT
TRBD2,TRBJ2-1,TRBV7-2,NA,CASSFPLAGKGNEQFF,TGTGCCAGCAGCTTCCCCTTAGCGGGAAAGGGCAATGAGCAGTTCTTC
NA,TRBJ2-7,TRBV5-4,NA,CASSFLRGDEQYF,TGTGCCAGCAGCTTTCTCAGAGGTGACGAGCAGTACTTC
TRBD1,TRBJ1-2,TRBV19,NA,CASSITGTGYGYTF,TGTGCCAGTAGTATAACCGGGACAGGTTATGGCTACACCTTC
NA,TRBJ1-3,TRBV5-4,NA,CASSPDTDVSGNTIYF,TGTGCCAGCAGCCCGGACACTGACGTCTCTGGAAACACCATATATTTT
TRBD1,TRBJ1-1,TRBV5-1,NA,CASSSRGMNTEAFF,TGCGCCAGCAGCTCCAGGGGGATGAACACTGAAGCTTTCTTT
TRBD1,TRBJ1-4,TRBV15,once,CATSRDRFPNRGSNEKLFF,TGTGCCACCAGCAGAGATAGGTTTCCTAACAGGGGGTCTAATGAAAAACTGTTTTTT
TRBD1,TRBJ2-5,TRBV28,NA,CASSNQGTGVKTQYF,TGTGCCAGCAGCAACCAGGGGACAGGGGTAAAGACCCAGTACTTC
TRBD1,TRBJ1-1,TRBV18,once,CASSSRDRGGEAFF,TGTGCCAGCTCATCCCGGGACAGGGGGGGTGAAGCTTTCTTT
NA,TRBJ2-2,TRBV7-3,NA,CASSPHTMNTGELFF,TGTGCCAGCAGCCCCCACACGATGAACACCGGGGAGCTGTTTTTT
TRBD2,TRBJ2-5,TRBV25-1,NA,CASLDRTSGNGETQYF,TGTGCCAGCTTAGATCGGACTAGCGGGAACGGCGAGACCCAGTACTTC
NA,TRBJ1-1,TRBV19,NA,CASSSWGGTEAFF,TGTGCCAGTAGTTCTTGGGGGGGGACTGAAGCTTTCTTT
NA,TRBJ1-2,TRBV9,NA,CASSVAVSNYGYTF,TGTGCCAGCAGCGTAGCCGTGTCTAACTATGGCTACACCTTC
NA,TRBJ2-2,TRBV11-3,NA,CASSLSWGSGSGELFF,TGTGCCAGCAGCCTTAGTTGGGGCTCAGGGTCCGGGGAGCTGTTTTTT
NA,TRBJ1-6,TRBV5-1,NA,CASSLEARANSPLHF,TGCGCCAGCAGCTTGGAGGCCAGGGCGAATTCACCCCTCCACTTT
NA,TRBJ2-7,TRBV15,NA,CATSDSLSYEQYF,TGTGCCACTTCGGACAGCCTCTCCTACGAGCAGTACTTC
NA,TRBJ2-5,TRBV3-1/TRBV3-2,NA,CASSQDIGGGNGGETQYF,TGTGCCAGCAGCCAAGATATAGGAGGGGGCAATGGAGGGGAGACCCAGTACTTC
NA,TRBJ1-6,TRBV3-1/TRBV3-2,NA,CASSQVIAPNSPLHF,TGTGCCAGCAGCCAAGTGATAGCGCCCAATTCACCCCTCCACTTT
NA,TRBJ2-5,TRBV19,NA,CASSETVQETQYF,TGTGCCAGTAGTGAAACGGTCCAAGAGACCCAGTACTTC
TRBD1,TRBJ2-1,TRBV2,NA,CASNRDRIGEQFF,TGTGCCAGCAACCGGGACAGGATAGGTGAGCAGTTCTTC
NA,TRBJ2-3,TRBV27,NA,CASSSPPAASTDTQYF,TGTGCCAGCAGTTCACCCCCTGCGGCTAGCACAGATACGCAGTATTTT
TRBD2,TRBJ2-1,TRBV7-9,NA,CASSLGSGRVNEQFF,TGTGCCAGCAGCTTAGGCAGCGGGAGGGTAAATGAGCAGTTCTTC
NA,TRBJ1-2,TRBV3-1/TRBV3-2,NA,CASSQVPGREYGYTF,TGTGCCAGCAGCCAGGTCCCAGGGCGGGAATATGGCTACACCTTC
NA,TRBJ1-2,TRBV28,NA,CASSFRVDGYTF,TGTGCCAGCAGTTTCAGGGTAGATGGCTACACCTTC
NA,TRBJ2-5,TRBV5-1,NA,CASSLALEAGSQETQYF,TGCGCCAGCAGCTTGGCCTTAGAGGCTGGTTCCCAAGAGACCCAGTACTTC
NA,TRBJ1-1,TRBV29-1,NA,CSATGFAGAFF,TGCAGTGCTACAGGGTTCGCTGGGGCTTTCTTT
TRBD1,TRBJ1-4,TRBV7-3,once,CASSVTGGKDEKLFF,TGTGCCAGCAGCGTCACAGGGGGGAAGGATGAAAAACTGTTTTTT
TRBD1,TRBJ2-7,TRBV4-3,NA,CASSPGQGSYEQYF,TGCGCCAGCAGCCCTGGACAGGGGTCCTACGAGCAGTACTTC
NA,TRBJ1-3,TRBV6-5,NA,CASSYRGSGNTIYF,TGTGCCAGCAGTTACCGGGGCTCTGGAAACACCATATATTTT
TRBD1,TRBJ2-1,TRBV5-1,NA,CASSETGQGFNEQFF,TGCGCCAGCAGCGAGACGGGACAGGGGTTCAATGAGCAGTTCTTC
TRBD1,TRBJ1-2,TRBV5-1,NA,CASSLTGTVYYGYTF,TGCGCCAGCAGCTTGACCGGGACAGTCTACTATGGCTACACCTTC
TRBD1,TRBJ2-3,TRBV3-1/TRBV3-2,NA,CASRPTGQGVTDTQYF,TGTGCCAGCAGACCAACTGGACAGGGAGTGACAGATACGCAGTATTTT
TRBD2,TRBJ2-5,TRBV5-6,NA,CASSLPGTSGTETQYF,TGTGCCAGCAGCTTGCCGGGGACTAGCGGGACGGAGACCCAGTACTTC
NA,TRBJ2-3,TRBV5-5,NA,CASMARTDTQYF,TGTGCCAGCATGGCCCGAACAGATACGCAGTATTTT
NA,TRBJ1-2,TRBV6-2/TRBV6-3,NA,CASSLGGLAGYTF,TGTGCCAGCAGCTTGGGCGGGCTCGCTGGCTACACCTTC
TRBD1,TRBJ1-6,TRBV9,NA,CASSAGDRGSYSPLHF,TGTGCCAGCAGCGCCGGGGACAGGGGGTCGTATTCACCCCTCCACTTT
NA,TRBJ1-3,TRBV29-1,NA,CSVRSTGSGNTIYF,TGCAGCGTTAGGTCTACAGGCTCTGGAAACACCATATATTTT
NA,TRBJ1-1,TRBV28,NA,CAISTPREAYTEAFF,TGTGCCATTTCGACCCCCAGGGAGGCATACACTGAAGCTTTCTTT
NA,TRBJ2-3,TRBV5-1,medium-sized,CASSLGLTDTQYF,TGCGCCAGCAGCTTGGGACTGACAGATACGCAGTATTTT
NA,TRBJ2-7,TRBV7-8,few,CASSLVRDIYSYEQYF,TGTGCCAGCAGCTTAGTCCGAGACATATACTCCTACGAGCAGTACTTC
TRBD1,TRBJ1-1,TRBV6-5,NA,CASRRQGKTEAFF,TGTGCCAGCAGACGACAGGGGAAGACTGAAGCTTTCTTT
NA,TRBJ1-1,TRBV10-3,once,CAISESGGNTEAFF,TGTGCCATCAGTGAGTCGGGGGGGAACACTGAAGCTTTCTTT
TRBD1,TRBJ1-5,TRBV15,NA,CATSRATTGEQPQHF,TGTGCCACCAGCAGAGCTACGACAGGGGAACAGCCCCAGCATTTT
TRBD1,TRBJ1-2,TRBV2,once,CASRVDRGRMDGYTF,TGTGCCAGCAGGGTTGACAGGGGGCGAATGGATGGCTACACCTTC
TRBD1,TRBJ2-2,TRBV10-3,NA,CAIRRQGPSIGELFF,TGTGCCATCAGAAGACAGGGGCCCAGTATTGGGGAGCTGTTTTTT
NA,TRBJ2-7,TRBV13,NA,CASTSRESYEQYF,TGTGCCAGCACCTCCCGGGAGTCCTACGAGCAGTACTTC